These 5 T cell receptor beta chains were all obtained from the same sample, sequenced in a study of shared clonotypes between healthy human individuals. Profiling relied on immunoSEQ multiplex PCR, and the TCRdb table lists in-frame clones only, not all of them. The table lists over a million clones, roughly 96% of them singletons. Sequencing was performed on naive CD4+ T cells sorted from blood. The subset here: CD45RA+ positively selected. The receptor set was obtained from a young man in good health.

This chain uses TRBV28 with TRBJ2-1; a weak D match, TRBD2 (5 bases). Germline V gives CDR1 MDHEN, CDR2 SYDVKM. The CDR3 contains 16 residues. Trimming cost V 5 bases and J 13 bases, with 27 bases left between them. The CDR3 DNA follows: TGTGCCAGCAGTCCGCCCTTAGGATACGCTTTAGCGAATCAGTTCTTC. This gives the protein CASSPPLGYALANQFF.

This sequence joins TRBV18 and TRBJ2-7, with D possibly TRBD1 on 6 matching bases. Germline V gene data show CDR1 as KGHSH and CDR2 as LQKENI. The CDR3 contains 14 residues. The V and J ends lost 5 bases and 4 bases respectively, with 15 bases between them. The CDR3 DNA reads as TGTGCCAGCTCAGCCCGGACAGAACTATACGAGCAGTACTTC. Protein product: CASSARTELYEQYF.

The chain recombines TRBV13 with TRBJ2-7; 11 bases are shared with TRBD2. The CDR3 loop spans 17 amino acids. Germline lookup yields CDR1 PRHDT and CDR2 FYEKMQ (reference sequence). V lost 5 bases and J lost 6; bases outside the gene matches: 15. The CDR3 DNA follows: TGTGCCAGCAGCGTGATATCCCTAGCGGGAGGCCCTGGCGAGCAGTACTTC. Amino acids: CASSVISLAGGPGEQYF.

The chain couples TRBV25-1 to TRBJ2-1; weak D call: TRBD2 (6 bases). This CDR3 comprises 13 residues. CDR1 and CDR2 (germline): MGHDK, SYGVNS. V was shortened by 8 bases and J by 5 bases, with 13 bases between the two germline ends. The CDR3 loop is CASVGTPNNEQFF. The CDR3 nucleotides read TGTGCCAGCGTCGGGACTCCTAACAATGAGCAGTTCTTC.

The V gene is TRBV11-1, the J gene TRBJ2-5; TRBD1 matches 8 bases. V dropped 3 bases and J dropped 2; count of bases not matched to a gene: 8. Germline-derived CDR1 and CDR2 are SGHAT and FQDESV (reference sequence). CDR3 size: 16 residues. CDR3 DNA sequence: TGTGCCAGCAGCTTCGGCGACAGGGGCCGTCAAGAGACCCAGTACTTC. Translating it yields CASSFGDRGRQETQYF.